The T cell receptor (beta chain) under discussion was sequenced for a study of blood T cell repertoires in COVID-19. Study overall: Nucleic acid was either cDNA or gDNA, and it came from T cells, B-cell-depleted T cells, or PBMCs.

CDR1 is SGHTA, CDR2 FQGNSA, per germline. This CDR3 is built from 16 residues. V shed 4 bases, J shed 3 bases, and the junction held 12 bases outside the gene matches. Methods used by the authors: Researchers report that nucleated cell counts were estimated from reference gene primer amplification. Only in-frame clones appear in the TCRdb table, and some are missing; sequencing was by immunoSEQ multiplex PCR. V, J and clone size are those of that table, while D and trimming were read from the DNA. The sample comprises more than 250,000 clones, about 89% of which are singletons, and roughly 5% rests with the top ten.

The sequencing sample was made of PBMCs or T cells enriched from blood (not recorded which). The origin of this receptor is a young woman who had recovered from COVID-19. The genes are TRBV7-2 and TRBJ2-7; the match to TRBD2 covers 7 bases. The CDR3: CASSSRGGSTFYEQYF. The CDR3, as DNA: TGTGCCAGCAGCTCCCGCGGGGGATCGACATTCTACGAGCAGTACTTC. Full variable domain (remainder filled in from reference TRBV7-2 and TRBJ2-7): GAGVSQSPSNKVTEKGKDVELRCDPISGHTALYWYRQSLGQGLEFLIYFQGNSAPDKSGLPSDRFSAERTGGSVSTLTIQRTQQEDSAVYLCASSSRGGSTFYEQYFGPGTRLTVT.